This TCR beta chain was captured by sequencing in a study of regulatory T cells in long-lasting Graves disease. Whole-study context: Less than 3 months of antithyroid drugs had been taken by newly diagnosed Graves' patients. General study findings and limits: Between persistent patients, roughly 2,600 public clonotypes were shared, exceeding the 966 shared between new patients.

The germline V gene has CDR1 LNHDA and CDR2 SQIVND (reference sequence). Between the trimmed V and J ends, which lost 1 base and 2 bases, there was a span of 6 bases. The CDR3 contains 14 residues. HTBI primers from iRepertoire and Arm-PCR of CDR3 regions yielded the TCR beta libraries. TCRdb redid the calling of the multiplex PCR reads with MiXCR, one entry per CDR3 protein. In the table there are 400,000 to 450,000 distinct CDR3 sequences, about 16% of which are singletons. This clonotype turned up a few times. Antigen specificity is unknown. Time point denoted: newly diagnosed GD, antithyroid drugs for less than 3 months. Construction of the TCR library relied on RNA isolated from PBMCs. The sample also formed part of further work on T cells in Graves' hyperthyroidism and ophthalmopathy.

V usage is TRBV19 and J usage is TRBJ2-1, with unresolved D. The sequence came from a woman under 40 with Graves disease. Specimen: peripheral blood mononuclear cells (PBMCs), collected at new diagnosis, from a patient treated with antithyroid drugs. Written as DNA, the CDR3 is TGTGCCAGTAGTATAGCCCTCACCTACAATGAGCAGTTCTTC. Its protein product is CASSIALTYNEQFF.